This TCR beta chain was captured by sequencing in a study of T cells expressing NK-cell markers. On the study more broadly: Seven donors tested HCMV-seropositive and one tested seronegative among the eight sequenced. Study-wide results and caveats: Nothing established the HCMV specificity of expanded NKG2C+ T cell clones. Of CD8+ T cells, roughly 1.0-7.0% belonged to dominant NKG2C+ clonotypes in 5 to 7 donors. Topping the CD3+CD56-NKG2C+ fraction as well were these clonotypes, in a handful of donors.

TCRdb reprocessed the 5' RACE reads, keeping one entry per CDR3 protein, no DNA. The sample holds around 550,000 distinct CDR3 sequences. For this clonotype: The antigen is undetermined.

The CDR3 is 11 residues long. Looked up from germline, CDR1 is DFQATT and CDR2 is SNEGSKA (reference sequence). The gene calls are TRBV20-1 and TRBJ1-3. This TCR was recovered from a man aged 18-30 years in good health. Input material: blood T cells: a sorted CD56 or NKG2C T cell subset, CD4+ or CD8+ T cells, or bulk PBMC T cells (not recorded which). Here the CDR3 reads CSASYRNTIYF.